The entry that follows covers one T cell receptor beta chain sequence. This sample is drawn from a study of blood T cell repertoires in COVID-19. The wider study: The study drew acute and convalescent COVID-19 samples from the United States, Italy and Spain. Sample material is recorded as cDNA or gDNA derived from T cells, B-cell-depleted T cells, or PBMCs.

This CDR3 is built from 17 residues. J lost 4 bases, V lost 4 bases, and 16 bases had no gene match. In germline, CDR1 is MGHDK, CDR2 SYGVNS. As handled by the study authors: Estimation of nucleated cell counts was performed using reference gene primer amplification. Method: immunoSEQ multiplex PCR; TCRdb's copy keeps in-frame clones and lacks some. The D gene and trimming were derived from the DNA, and the V and J assignments and clone size from that table. Found here are 210,000 or so clones, 70% to 90% of them singletons; the top ten hold approximately 12%. The receptor was derived from a young woman who had recovered from COVID-19. The gene calls are TRBV25-1 and TRBJ2-7; 7 nucleotides agree with TRBD2. Specimen: peripheral blood. Written as DNA, the CDR3 is TGTGCCAGCAGTGTTCAGCCCCGGGGTAGCGGGCGATACGAGCAGTACTTC. Translating it yields CASSVQPRGSGRYEQYF.